Presented here are 28 T cell receptor beta chains from one specimen sequenced in a study of CD8+CD57+ T cells in acquired aplastic anemia. According to the study, genomic DNA was the template for TCR beta VDJ and CDR3 profiling. TCRdb re-derived calls from the reads in MiXCR, one entry per CDR3 protein. This sample has about 160,000 distinct CDR3 sequences, with roughly two thirds found just once. Whoever was chosen for sequencing had shown CD8+CD57+ cell expansion by flow cytometry. The sequenced sample consisted of sorted CD4+, CD8+, or CD8+CD57+ T cells (not recorded which) from PBMCs. These receptors were obtained from a human donor with aplastic anemia.

At least ten counts were recorded for this clonotype. The V call is TRBV6-4, the J call TRBJ2-5; TRBD2 agrees at 12 bases. The germline gives CDR1 MRHNA, CDR2 SNTAGT. The CDR3 is made up of 15 amino acids. The trim removed 2 bases at V and 2 bases at J, leaving 0 bases unmatched. This chain's CDR3 is CASSDTSGGQETQYF. In DNA, the CDR3 is TGTGCCAGCAGTGACACTAGCGGGGGGCAAGAGACCCAGTACTTC.

The chain carries TRBV7-9 and TRBJ2-7; 7 positions agree with TRBD1. V dropped 5 bases and J dropped 5; count of bases not matched to a gene: 3. Germline CDR1 reads SEHNR; CDR2 reads FQNEAQ (reference sequence). This CDR3 contains 12 residues. The chain's CDR3 is CASSPDRDEQYF. DNA for the CDR3: TGTGCCAGCAGCCCTGACAGGGACGAGCAGTACTTC.

V and J are TRBV7-2 and TRBJ1-5; maybe TRBD1 (6 bases). V lost 1 base and J lost 4, with 14 bases in between. The CDR3 has 16 amino acids. The germline gives CDR1 SGHTA, CDR2 FQGNSA. The DNA of the CDR3 is TGTGCCAGCAGCTTAGGAGGGGACACGCGAAATCAGCCCCAGCATTTT. This sequence encodes CASSLGGDTRNQPQHF.

The chain couples TRBV20-1 to TRBJ1-1; no clear D. The CDR3 is 14 residues long. V lost 5 bases, J lost 1 base, and 14 bases lay in between. Germline V gives CDR1 DFQATT, CDR2 SNEGSKA (reference sequence). CDR3 sequence (DNA): TGCAGTGCTCTCGGGATTCAAGGGAACACTGAAGCTTTCTTT. Translation: CSALGIQGNTEAFF.

This clonotype was seen just once. The CDR3 here is CASCPGGDNEQFF. CDR3 bases: TGTGCCAGCTGCCCCGGGGGGGACAATGAGCAGTTCTTC. The V gene is TRBV19, the J gene TRBJ2-1; 8 bases match TRBD2. This CDR3 comprises 13 residues. CDR1 is LNHDA, CDR2 SQIVND, per germline (reference sequence). With V trimmed by 9 bases and J by 5 bases, 6 bases remained unmatched.

This rearrangement joins TRBV24-1 to TRBJ1-1; possible D gene TRBD1, 5 bases. Trimming shortened V by 2 bases and J by 5 bases, and 14 bases separated the two germline ends. Per the germline V gene, CDR1 is KGHDR and CDR2 is SFDVKD. The CDR3 runs 15 residues. CDR3 sequence reads: CATSDSIAGGTEAFF. The CDR3 DNA follows: TGTGCCACCAGTGATTCTATCGCGGGGGGGACTGAAGCTTTCTTT.

The V gene is TRBV9, the J gene TRBJ2-7; tentatively, D is TRBD1 or TRBD2 (5 bases each). Trimming removed 4 bases from V and 1 base from J, with 18 bases in between. This CDR3 contains 16 residues. CDR1 is SGDLS, CDR2 YYNGEE, per germline. CDR3 DNA: TGTGCCAGCAGCCCAGTGGGATTAGGGGAGTCCTACGAGCAGTACTTC. This sequence encodes CASSPVGLGESYEQYF.

A remark on this clonotype: No conserved phenylalanine or tryptophan ends this CDR3, so it is likely a read error. The V gene is TRBV7-3, the J gene TRBJ1-1; tentatively, D is TRBD1 (6 bases). The V end was cut by 0 bases, the J end by 10 bases, with 15 bases between. This CDR3 has 14 amino acids. CDR1 is SGHTA, CDR2 FQGTGA, per germline. CDR3 residues: CASSLTAGVGGAFL. The CDR3 DNA follows: TGTGCCAGCAGCTTAACTGCGGGGGTAGGGGGAGCTTTCCTT.

The V and J genes are TRBV7-9 and TRBJ2-7; 10 positions agree with TRBD1. Per germline, CDR1 SEHNR and CDR2 FQNEAQ (reference sequence). J gave up 3 bases and V 3 bases, and 5 bases lay outside the gene matches. The CDR3 loop spans 15 amino acids. The CDR3 bases are TGTGCCAGCAGCTTGGGGGGGACAGGGGTCTACGAGCAGTACTTC. Translating it yields CASSLGGTGVYEQYF.

Details on this clonotype: At one of its ends the junction is not consistent with the germline gene, which may arise from a read error. The chain has TRBV6-5 and TRBJ2-3; D uncertain. Germline V gene lookup returns CDR1 MNHEY and CDR2 SVGAGI. This CDR3 contains 13 residues. For the CDR3, the DNA is TGTGCCAGCAGTTTCCCGGGCCCAGATACACAGTATTTT. Encoded protein: CASSFPGPDTQYF.

The V call is TRBV20-1, the J call TRBJ2-1; weak D call: TRBD1 (6 bases). This CDR3 has 15 residues. Trimming removed 0 bases from V and 5 bases from J, with 14 bases in between. Germline assignment: CDR1 DFQATT and CDR2 SNEGSKA (reference sequence). CDR3 protein: CSARDPWGHNNEQFF. CDR3 nucleotides: TGCAGTGCTAGAGATCCCTGGGGGCACAACAATGAGCAGTTCTTC.

This chain links TRBV20-1 with TRBJ2-1, with 7 bases matching TRBD2. Germline V CDR1 and CDR2: DFQATT, SNEGSKA (reference sequence). Trimming at V came to 3 bases and at J to 4 bases, leaving 15 bases not matched to a gene. This CDR3 is built from 17 residues. This chain's CDR3 is CSASQMGGGGVYNEQFF. In DNA, the CDR3 is TGCAGTGCTAGTCAAATGGGCGGGGGAGGGGTGTACAATGAGCAGTTCTTC.

The rearrangement uses TRBV29-1 and TRBJ2-3; 10 bases map to TRBD2. J gave up 4 bases and V 3 bases, and 4 bases lay outside the gene matches. This CDR3 comprises 14 residues. Germline CDR1 and CDR2: SQVTM and ANQGSEA. The CDR3 is CSVDQREGADTQYF. CDR3 coding DNA: TGCAGCGTTGATCAGCGGGAGGGGGCAGATACGCAGTATTTT.

This clonotype was picked up a small number of times. J is TRBJ2-5 and V is TRBV2, with 8 bases fitting TRBD2. Germline V gene sequence: CDR1 SNHLY, CDR2 FYNNEI. V dropped 8 bases and J dropped 5; count of bases not matched to a gene: 13. This CDR3 is 15 amino acids long. The CDR3 here is CASEVGSGGGETQYF. Here the CDR3 DNA reads TGTGCCAGCGAGGTCGGTTCCGGGGGGGGCGAGACCCAGTACTTC.

The chain joins TRBV19 to TRBJ2-1; no firm D call. Germline V lookup: CDR1 LNHDA, CDR2 SQIVND (reference sequence). This CDR3 is 12 amino acids long. Trimming took off 2 bases at V and 10 bases at J, with 9 bases between the two ends. CDR3 coding DNA: TGTGCCAGTAGTATATCGTTACGCGAGCAGTTCTTC. The encoded protein is CASSISLREQFF.

The rearrangement uses TRBV20-1 and TRBJ2-1; 7 nucleotides align to TRBD1. The CDR3 extends over 11 amino acids. V gave up 8 bases and J gave up 7 bases; unmatched junction bases: 5. Per germline, CDR1 DFQATT and CDR2 SNEGSKA (reference sequence). The CDR3: CSYSTGNEQFF. The DNA of the CDR3 is TGCAGTTACTCGACAGGGAATGAGCAGTTCTTC.

J is TRBJ2-2 and V is TRBV24-1; 13 bases line up with TRBD2. With 4 bases clipped from V and 1 base from J, the junction kept 5 bases outside the gene matches. The CDR3 is made up of 18 amino acids. Germline V lookup: CDR1 KGHDR, CDR2 SFDVKD. CDR3 protein: CATSDSGLAGVNTGELFF. The CDR3 coding sequence is TGTGCCACCAGTGACTCTGGACTAGCGGGGGTGAACACCGGGGAGCTGTTTTTT.

J is TRBJ2-7 and V is TRBV5-1, with 13 nucleotides matching TRBD2. With V trimmed by 0 bases and J by 5 bases, 2 bases remained unmatched. The CDR3 has 15 amino acids. Germline V gives CDR1 SGHRS, CDR2 YFSETQ. CDR3 loop: CASSLGLAGGHEQYF. Here the CDR3 DNA reads TGCGCCAGCAGCTTGGGACTAGCGGGAGGTCACGAGCAGTACTTC.

The J gene is TRBJ2-3, the V gene TRBV29-1, with unresolved D. Germline V CDR1 and CDR2: SQVTM, ANQGSEA. V gave up 7 bases and J gave up 0 bases, with 8 bases separating them. The CDR3 spans 12 residues. CDR3 nucleotides: TGCAGCGGACTCCGAAGCACAGATACGCAGTATTTT. This gives the protein CSGLRSTDTQYF.

This clonotype occurred a few times. The rearrangement uses TRBV7-9 and TRBJ1-2, with D tentatively TRBD1 (5 bases). V gave up 0 bases and J gave up 5 bases, with 16 bases separating them. The CDR3 runs to 16 residues. In germline, CDR1 is SEHNR, CDR2 FQNEAQ (reference sequence). The CDR3 DNA reads as TGTGCCAGCAGCTTAGCGTTGTCAGGGAGCTGGTATGGCTACACCTTC. Encoded protein: CASSLALSGSWYGYTF.

The J gene is TRBJ2-1, the V gene TRBV9, with D perhaps TRBD2 (6 bases). The CDR3 extends over 17 amino acids. Germline V CDR1 and CDR2: SGDLS, YYNGEE. V was pared by 4 bases and J by 12 bases, with 29 bases between. As DNA, the CDR3 is TGTGCCAGCAGCCCCCGACTAGTTACCCCAACATTGGATACGCAGTTCTTC. Its protein is CASSPRLVTPTLDTQFF.

The rearrangement links TRBV14 to TRBJ1-6; D is unclear. The V gene's germline CDR1 is SGHDN and CDR2 FVKESK. The CDR3 has 13 residues. V gave up 4 bases and J gave up 6 bases, with 7 bases separating them. This chain's CDR3 is CASSPFPNSPLHF. The CDR3 DNA reads TGTGCCAGCAGCCCTTTTCCTAATTCACCCCTCCACTTT.

The chain joins TRBV9 to TRBJ1-4; perhaps TRBD1 as D (5 bases). V was cut by 4 bases and J by 5 bases, with 18 bases left in between. The V gene's germline CDR1 is SGDLS and CDR2 YYNGEE. CDR3 length equals 16 residues. The CDR3, as DNA: TGTGCCAGCAGCCCTAGGGAGGGGACTTTGAATGAAAAACTGTTTTTT. This encodes CASSPREGTLNEKLFF.

The chain joins TRBV12-3 or TRBV12-4 to TRBJ2-7; D is unclear. Trimming took 4 bases from V and 6 from J, leaving 13 bases between them. The CDR3 consists of 13 residues. Here the CDR3 reads CASSYPPGSEQYF. The DNA for the CDR3 is TGTGCCAGCAGTTACCCTCCGGGCTCCGAGCAGTACTTC.

The chain links TRBV6-4 to TRBJ1-1; tentative D call: TRBD1 (5 bases). Germline values: CDR1 MRHNA, CDR2 SNTAGT. V lost 5 bases to trimming and J lost 3 bases, with 16 bases between them. CDR3 size: 15 residues. CDR3 sequence (DNA): TGTGCCAGCAGTTCTGCGGTACAGGACTACACTGAAGCTTTCTTT. This translates into CASSSAVQDYTEAFF.

This clonotype was detected only a few times. The genes are TRBV10-3 and TRBJ1-2; no clear D. This CDR3 spans 15 amino acids. Germline V CDR1 and CDR2: ENHRY, SYGVKD. Trimming pared 2 bases from V and 9 bases from J, leaving 19 bases between. The CDR3 nucleotides are TGTGCCATCAGTGAGCCGAGGGCCGAGGCTATGCGCTACACCTTC. It yields the protein CAISEPRAEAMRYTF.

This clonotype has only a few counts. The V call is TRBV20-1, the J call TRBJ1-2; no clear D gene. Germline V CDR1 and CDR2: DFQATT, SNEGSKA (reference sequence). The CDR3 loop spans 12 amino acids. The V gene lost 5 bases and the J gene lost 6 bases, with 13 bases spanning the gap. CDR3 amino acids: CSAVPGRHGYTF. The CDR3 nucleotides are TGCAGTGCTGTCCCCGGCAGGCATGGCTACACCTTC.

As concerns this clonotype: An end of the junction differs from the germline gene, which may be a read error. This chain joins TRBV20-1 and TRBJ2-5; TRBD2 aligns across 7 bases. In germline, CDR1 is DFQATT, CDR2 SNEGSKA (reference sequence). The CDR3 has 13 residues. CDR3 DNA sequence: TGCGGGGGGGGGGGGATGTACCAAAAGACCCAGTACTTC. Protein: CGGGGMYQKTQYF.